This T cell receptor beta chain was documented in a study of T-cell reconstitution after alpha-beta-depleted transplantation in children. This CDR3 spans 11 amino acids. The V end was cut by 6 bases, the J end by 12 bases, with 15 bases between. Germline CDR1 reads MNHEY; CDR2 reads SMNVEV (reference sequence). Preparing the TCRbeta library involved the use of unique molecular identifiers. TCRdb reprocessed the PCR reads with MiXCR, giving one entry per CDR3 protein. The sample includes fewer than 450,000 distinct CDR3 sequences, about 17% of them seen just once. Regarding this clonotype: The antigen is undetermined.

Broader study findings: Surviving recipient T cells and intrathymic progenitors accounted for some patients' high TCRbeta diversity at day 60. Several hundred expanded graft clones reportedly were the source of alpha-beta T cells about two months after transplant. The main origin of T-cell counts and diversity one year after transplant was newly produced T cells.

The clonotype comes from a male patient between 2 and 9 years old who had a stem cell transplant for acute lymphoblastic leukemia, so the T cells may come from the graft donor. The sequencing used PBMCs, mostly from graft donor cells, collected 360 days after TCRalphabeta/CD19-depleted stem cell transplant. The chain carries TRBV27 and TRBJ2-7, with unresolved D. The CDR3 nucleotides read TGTGCCAGCAGAAGGGCCAGTAATTTGTACTTC. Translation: CASRRASNLYF.